The source of this TCR beta chain is a study of shared clonotypes between healthy human individuals. Study as a whole: The cohort had two women and three men, ages 18 to 49.

Donors comprised healthy HIV-negative adults lacking recent acute infections or vaccinations. Regarding the study as a whole: Unshared clonotypes carried lower generation probabilities than those common to all four donors.

In the source study's methods: Junction-only immunoSEQ sequences carried no quality scores, so filtering differed. TCRdb keeps only in-frame clones here, not all; method: immunoSEQ multiplex PCR. For V, J and clone size, that table is used; D and trimming come from the DNA. The table includes just over 2,000,000 clones, roughly 95% detected once. This CDR3 is 15 amino acids long. Between the trimmed V and J ends, which lost 0 bases and 2 bases, there was a span of 11 bases. Germline lookup yields CDR1 SGHRS and CDR2 YFSETQ. Worth noting for this clone: Its antigen is not identified. Other nucleotide sequences from this sample produce the same CDR3.

The chain links TRBV5-1 to TRBJ2-5, with D perhaps matching TRBD2 (6 bases). The receptor was isolated from a young man in good health. Specimen: naive CD4+ T cells sorted from blood. Specified subset: CD45RA+ positively selected. This CDR3 reads CASSLAGTLQETQYF. CDR3 DNA: TGCGCCAGCAGCTTGGCCGGGACTCTACAAGAGACCCAGTACTTC.